The entry below gives a single TCR beta chain sequence along with its context. Generated by immunoSEQ multiplex PCR, the TCRdb table keeps only in-frame clones and is missing some. The sample has roughly 80,000 clones, approximately 94% seen once. This sample stems from a study of technical replicates of blood from several donors. The source material was T cells isolated from PBMCs. The clonotype originates from a human donor in good health.

The CDR3 region has the DNA TGTGCCAGCAGTCCCCAGGCTCCGCCTATAGTGGGCACAGATACGCAGTATTTT. Amino acid sequence: CASSPQAPPIVGTDTQYF. The rearrangement joins TRBV27 to TRBJ2-3; D uncertain. This CDR3 has 18 amino acids. Trimming took 5 bases from V and 1 from J, leaving 22 bases between them. CDR1 MNHEY and CDR2 SMNVEV come from the germline V gene (reference sequence).